This T cell receptor (beta chain) was documented in a study of OX40 agonist ivuxolimab in advanced cancers. Whole-study context: Across the patients, intravenous ivuxolimab was delivered every 2 weeks at 0.01 to 10 mg/kg.

The V gene lost 6 bases and the J gene lost 7 bases, with 10 bases spanning the gap. Germline V gene lookup returns CDR1 DFQATT and CDR2 SNEGSKA (reference sequence). This CDR3 region has 11 residues. Only in-frame clones appear in the TCRdb table, and some are missing; sequencing was by immunoSEQ multiplex PCR. The repertoire holds more than 50,000 clones, with roughly 81% as singletons. Sequenced material: CD4+ or CD8+ T cells sorted from blood, taken in a trial of the OX40 agonist ivuxolimab. The source is an adult with an advanced solid tumor such as melanoma, head and neck, liver or kidney cancer. The chain is built from TRBV20-1 and TRBJ2-1, with unresolved D. CDR3 nucleotides: TGCAGTGCCGGGCAGCCAAATGAGCAGTTCTTC. It is translated as CSAGQPNEQFF.